Below are 14 T cell receptor beta chains sequenced from a single sample in a study of cytomegalovirus exposure and HLA in healthy donors. This PCR relied on a set of 60 Vbeta primers and 13 Jbeta primers. Assay: immunoSEQ multiplex PCR; the TCRdb copy retains only in-frame clones and omits some. This table has more than 80,000 clones, more than 75% appearing once. The specimen was PBMCs. The receptors come from a human donor in good health.

J is TRBJ2-1 and V is TRBV2; 9 bases are a match to TRBD2. Germline V gene lookup returns CDR1 SNHLY and CDR2 FYNNEI. V lost 7 bases to trimming and J lost 7 bases; unmatched junction nucleotides: 8. CDR3 size: 14 residues. This chain's CDR3 is CASTIAGVGNEQFF. DNA for the CDR3: TGTGCCAGCACTATAGCGGGAGTAGGGAATGAGCAGTTCTTC. Using reference TRBV2 and TRBJ2-1 for the parts outside the CDR3, the full variable domain is EPEVTQTPSHQVTQMGQEVILRCVPISNHLYFYWYRQILGQKVEFLVSFYNNEISEKSEIFDDQFSVERPDGSNFTLKIRSTKLEDSAMYFCASTIAGVGNEQFFGPGTRLTVL.

The gene calls are TRBV6-5 and TRBJ1-2; D remains unclear. The CDR3 has 12 residues. Trimming left V 7 bases short and J 4 bases short, with 10 bases between. The V gene's germline CDR1 is MNHEY and CDR2 SVGAGI. Here the CDR3 reads CASTDGGYGYTF. In DNA, the CDR3 is TGTGCCAGCACCGATGGAGGCTATGGCTACACCTTC.

The rearrangement links TRBV5-1 to TRBJ2-1, with 9 positions matching TRBD2. The CDR3 is 14 amino acids. J gave up 6 bases and V 2 bases, and 3 bases lay outside the gene matches. CDR1 is SGHRS and CDR2 is YFSETQ in the germline V gene. As DNA, the CDR3 is TGCGCCAGCAGCTTTAGCGGGGGTCTCAATGAGCAGTTCTTC. Its translation is CASSFSGGLNEQFF.

As for this clone: One end of the junction does not line up with germline, which may come from a read error. The rearrangement joins TRBV7-9 to TRBJ2-3; 10 nucleotides align to TRBD2. From germline, CDR1 is SEHNR and CDR2 FQNEAQ (reference sequence). The CDR3 is 19 residues long. CDR3 loop: CSSSSHLAGVPKSTDTQYF. The CDR3 DNA sequence: TGTTCCAGCAGCTCTCATCTAGCGGGGGTCCCGAAAAGCACAGATACGCAGTATTTT. The complete variable domain, with remaining parts taken from reference TRBV7-9 and TRBJ2-3, reads DTGVSQNPRHKITKRGQNVTFRCDPISEHNRLYWYRQTLGQGPEFLTYFQNEAQLEKSRLLSDRFSAERPKGSFSTLEIQRTEQGDSAMYLCSSSSHLAGVPKSTDTQYFGPGTRLTVL.

This clone was recorded only once. The rearrangement links TRBV4-1 to TRBJ2-5; D is undetermined. CDR1 is MGHRA and CDR2 is YSYEKL in the germline V gene. The CDR3 totals 18 residues. V lost 1 base, J lost 0 bases, and 18 bases lay in between. DNA of the CDR3: TGCGCCAGCAGCCAAGTTAACATGGGCACCTCGTACCAAGAGACCCAGTACTTC. As protein: CASSQVNMGTSYQETQYF.

V and J are TRBV10-2 and TRBJ2-2; D remains unclear. Per the germline V gene, CDR1 is WSHSY and CDR2 is SAAADI. The CDR3 is made up of 14 amino acids. Trimming stripped 7 bases from V and 1 base from J, with 10 bases between. This CDR3 is CASKTTENTGELFF. Written as DNA, the CDR3 is TGCGCCAGCAAAACTACTGAGAACACCGGGGAGCTGTTTTTT.

This chain joins TRBV11-2 and TRBJ2-5; TRBD1 matches at 7 bases. The CDR3 has 13 amino acids. Germline CDR1 reads SGHAT; CDR2 reads FQNNGV. V lost 5 bases, J lost 6 bases, and 6 bases stayed unmatched. CDR3 sequence: CASSQAGGQTQYF. The DNA for the CDR3 is TGTGCCAGCAGCCAGGCAGGGGGACAGACCCAGTACTTC.

J is TRBJ2-5 and V is TRBV5-1; no clear D. The V end lost 2 bases, the J end lost 1 base, and 3 bases lay between the germline ends. The CDR3 totals 12 residues. From germline, CDR1 is SGHRS and CDR2 YFSETQ. The CDR3 nucleotides read TGCGCCAGCAGCTTCAGCCAAGAGACCCAGTACTTC. It translates to CASSFSQETQYF.

The gene calls are TRBV15 and TRBJ2-7, with 8 bases that match TRBD2. CDR1 is LNHNV and CDR2 is YYDKDF in the germline V gene (reference sequence). J lost 2 bases, V lost 1 base, and 10 bases had no gene match. The length of the CDR3 is 17 residues. As DNA, the CDR3 is TGTGCCACCAGCAGAGTGTCTGGTAGCGGGACCACCTACGAGCAGTACTTC. Its translation: CATSRVSGSGTTYEQYF.

The DNA of the CDR3 is TGTGCCAGCAGTTACTCGCCGGGACTAGCGGCCTACGAGCAGTACTTC. Its protein product is CASSYSPGLAAYEQYF. This chain connects TRBV6-5 to TRBJ2-7; 11 nucleotides line up with TRBD2. The CDR3 totals 16 residues. V lost 0 bases to trimming and J lost 2 bases; unmatched junction nucleotides: 3. Germline V gives CDR1 MNHEY, CDR2 SVGAGI.

The V gene is TRBV5-6, the J gene TRBJ2-5, with 10 bases aligning to TRBD1. V was clipped by 4 bases and J by 5 bases; unmatched bases: 14. The CDR3 is 17 amino acids. Germline loops: CDR1 SGHDT, CDR2 YYEEEE. The CDR3 nucleotides are TGTGCCAGCAGCGATCTAAAGACAGGGGGCGGTATGGAGACCCAGTACTTC. This sequence encodes CASSDLKTGGGMETQYF.

The J gene is TRBJ1-1, the V gene TRBV5-3; D remains ambiguous. TRBV5-3 is labeled an ORF, and its function is uncertain. The CDR3 sequence is 21 residues long. V was shortened by 0 bases and J by 7 bases, with 34 bases between the two germline ends. CDR3 nucleotides: TGTGCCAGAAGCTTGGCGCCCCAACCCGAAAATCCGGGTTCCTCGGCGGTTGAAGCTTTCTTT. Translation: CARSLAPQPENPGSSAVEAFF.

This chain uses TRBV4-1 with TRBJ2-7; D unresolved. The CDR3 consists of 15 residues. Germline V gives CDR1 MGHRA, CDR2 YSYEKL. V was clipped by 0 bases and J by 0 bases, with 9 bases between them. The CDR3 DNA sequence: TGCGCCAGCAGCCAAGATCCCCTGCGCTCCTACGAGCAGTACTTC. Protein sequence: CASSQDPLRSYEQYF.

The CDR3 loop is CASKATSGIYEQYF. The CDR3 DNA sequence: TGCGCCAGCAAAGCGACTAGCGGGATCTACGAGCAGTACTTC. This sequence joins TRBV10-2 and TRBJ2-7, with TRBD2 identical over 11 bases. The CDR3 has 14 amino acids. Germline CDR1 and CDR2: WSHSY and SAAADI. J lost 3 bases, V lost 7 bases, and 5 bases had no gene match.